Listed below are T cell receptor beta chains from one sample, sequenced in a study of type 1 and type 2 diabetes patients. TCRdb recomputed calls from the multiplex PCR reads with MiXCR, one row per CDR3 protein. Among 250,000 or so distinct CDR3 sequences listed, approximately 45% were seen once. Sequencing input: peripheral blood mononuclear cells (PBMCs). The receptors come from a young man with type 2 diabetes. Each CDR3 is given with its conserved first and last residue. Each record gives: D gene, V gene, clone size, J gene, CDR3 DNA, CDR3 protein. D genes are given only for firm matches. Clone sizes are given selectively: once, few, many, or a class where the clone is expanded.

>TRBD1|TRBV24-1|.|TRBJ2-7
TGTGCCACCAGTGACTCCAAGTGGACAGGGGGCGATTTCTACGAGCAGTACTTC
CATSDSKWTGGDFYEQYF
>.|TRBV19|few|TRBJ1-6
TGTGCCAGTGCTACGTTTGGGGGCCAGAATTCACCCCTCCACTTT
CASATFGGQNSPLHF
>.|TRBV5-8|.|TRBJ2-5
TGTGCCAGCAGCCGAAAGGGGGGGGAGCAAGAGACCCAGTACTTC
CASSRKGGEQETQYF
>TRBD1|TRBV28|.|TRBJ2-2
TGTGCCAGCAGCTTAGGGACAGGGTCCTCGAACACCGGGGAGCTGTTTTTT
CASSLGTGSSNTGELFF
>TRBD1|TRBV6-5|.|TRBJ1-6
TGTGCCAGCAGTTGGGGGACAGGGAGCTCCTATAATTCACCCCTCCACTTT
CASSWGTGSSYNSPLHF
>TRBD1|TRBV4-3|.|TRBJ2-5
TGCGCCAGCAGCCAGGGGTGGGGACAGCAAGAGACCCAGTACTTC
CASSQGWGQQETQYF
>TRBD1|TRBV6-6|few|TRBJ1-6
TGTGCCAGCAGTTGGGGACAGGGAAATTCACCCCTCCACTTT
CASSWGQGNSPLHF
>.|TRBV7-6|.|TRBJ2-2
TGTGCCAGCAGCTTATCAGGGGTCGTTTACACCGGGGAGCTGTTTTTT
CASSLSGVVYTGELFF
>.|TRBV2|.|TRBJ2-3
TGTGCCAGCAGTGTTCGGGACTCGGACACCGGGGAGCTGTATTTT
CASSVRDSDTGELYF
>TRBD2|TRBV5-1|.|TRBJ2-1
TGCGCCAGCAGCTTGGTTCGGCGGGGGATCTCCTACAATGAGCAGTTCTTC
CASSLVRRGISYNEQFF
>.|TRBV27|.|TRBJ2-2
TGTGCCAGCAGTTTATCAGTGGTTAGCACCGGGGAGCTGTTTTTT
CASSLSVVSTGELFF
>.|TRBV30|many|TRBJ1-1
TGTGCCTGGTATCGGGACGGTGAAGCTTTCTTT
CAWYRDGEAFF
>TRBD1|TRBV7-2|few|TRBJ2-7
TGTGCCAGCAGCCCTACAGGGACAGCCTACGAGCAGTACTTC
CASSPTGTAYEQYF
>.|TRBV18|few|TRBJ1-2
TGTGCCAGCTCACCCGACAAGCGGTATGGCTACACCTTC
CASSPDKRYGYTF
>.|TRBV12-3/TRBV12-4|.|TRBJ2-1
TGTGCCAGCAGTCTACCCATTAGTAGCTACAATGAGCAGTTCTTC
CASSLPISSYNEQFF
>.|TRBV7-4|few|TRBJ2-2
TGTGCCAGCAGCTTAAAGCCTGCCGGGGAGCTGTTTTTT
CASSLKPAGELFF
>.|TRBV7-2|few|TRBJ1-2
TGTGCCAGCAGCTCATCCCCGGGACGCCTTGTTGGGGGCTACACCTTC
CASSSSPGRLVGGYTF